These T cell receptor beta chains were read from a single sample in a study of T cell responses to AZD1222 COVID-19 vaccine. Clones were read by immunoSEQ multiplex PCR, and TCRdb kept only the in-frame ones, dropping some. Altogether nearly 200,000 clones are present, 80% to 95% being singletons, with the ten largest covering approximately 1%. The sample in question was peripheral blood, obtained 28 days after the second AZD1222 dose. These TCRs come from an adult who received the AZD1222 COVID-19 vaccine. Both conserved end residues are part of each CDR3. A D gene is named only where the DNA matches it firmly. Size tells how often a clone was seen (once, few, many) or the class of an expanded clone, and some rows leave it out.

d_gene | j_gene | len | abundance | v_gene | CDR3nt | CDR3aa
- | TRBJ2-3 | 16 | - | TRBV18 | TGTGCCAGCTCACCACCGGGCGTACGGTACACAGATACGCAGTATTTT | CASSPPGVRYTDTQYF
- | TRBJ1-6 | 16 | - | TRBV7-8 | TGTGCCAGCAGCCCGACAGGCGTCGGAGCTAATTCACCCCTCCACTTT | CASSPTGVGANSPLHF
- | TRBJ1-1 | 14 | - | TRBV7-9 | TGTGCCAGCAGCTTGACAGTACCGAACACTGAAGCTTTCTTT | CASSLTVPNTEAFF
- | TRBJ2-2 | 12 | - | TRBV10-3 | TGTGCCATCAGTGACGGGACCGGGGAGCTGTTTTTT | CAISDGTGELFF
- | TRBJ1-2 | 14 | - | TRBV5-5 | TGTGCCAGCAGCGTCCACGCCGCTAACTATGGCTACACCTTC | CASSVHAANYGYTF
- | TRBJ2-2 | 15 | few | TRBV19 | TGTGCCAGCTCTAAGGACAGCCCTGGCACCGGGGAGCTGTTTTTT | CASSKDSPGTGELFF
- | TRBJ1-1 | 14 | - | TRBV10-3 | TGTGCCATCAATGAGTTGATCGGAGGGACTGAAGCTTTCTTT | CAINELIGGTEAFF
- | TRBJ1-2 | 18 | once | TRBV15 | TGTGCCACCAGCAGAGATCTTTCGGTGGGGCGCGCTAACTATGGCTACACCTTC | CATSRDLSVGRANYGYTF
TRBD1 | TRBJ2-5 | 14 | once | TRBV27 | TGTGCCAGCAGTTTATCAGGGGGCCGGGAGACCCAGTACTTC | CASSLSGGRETQYF
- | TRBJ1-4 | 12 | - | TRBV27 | TGTGCCAGCAGTTTCCGTAATGAAAAACTGTTTTTT | CASSFRNEKLFF
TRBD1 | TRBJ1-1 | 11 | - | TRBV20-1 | TGCAGTGCTAGTAGGGGACAGGAAGCTTTCTTT | CSASRGQEAFF
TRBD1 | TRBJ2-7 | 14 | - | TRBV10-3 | TGTGCCATCAATATTGAGGACAGGGACCACGAGCAGTACTTC | CAINIEDRDHEQYF
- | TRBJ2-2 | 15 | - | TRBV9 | TGTGCCAGCAGCGTAGGAGGAAGTGGCACCGGGGAGCTGTTTTTT | CASSVGGSGTGELFF
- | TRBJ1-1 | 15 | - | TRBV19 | TGTGCCAGTAAGGGTCCCAGGGTGGGGAACACTGAAGCTTTCTTT | CASKGPRVGNTEAFF
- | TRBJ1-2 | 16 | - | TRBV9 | TGTGCCAGCACCAAAACAAGCCGGGACAAAGGAGGTGGCTACACCTTC | CASTKTSRDKGGGYTF
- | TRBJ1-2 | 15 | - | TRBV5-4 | TGTGCCAGCAGCTTAGGGACCTACCCGAACTATGGCTACACCTTC | CASSLGTYPNYGYTF
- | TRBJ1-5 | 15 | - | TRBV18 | TGTGCCAGCTCCCCCGACGGTCCTTCAGGTCAGCCCCAGCATTTT | CASSPDGPSGQPQHF
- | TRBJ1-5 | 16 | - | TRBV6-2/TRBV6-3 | TGTGCCAGCAGTTACCGCCCGGGACACCCCAATCAGCCCCAGCATTTT | CASSYRPGHPNQPQHF
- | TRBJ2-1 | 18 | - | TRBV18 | TGTGCCAGCTCACCTCCGAGGGGAAACGGAGGCTCCTACAATGAGCAGTTCTTC | CASSPPRGNGGSYNEQFF
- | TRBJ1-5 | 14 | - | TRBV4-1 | TGCGCCAGCAGCCAAGACAGGGAAATCGCGCCCCAGCATTTT | CASSQDREIAPQHF
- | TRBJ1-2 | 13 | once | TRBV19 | TGTGCCAGTAGTATCACGAGGAACTATGGCTACACCTTC | CASSITRNYGYTF
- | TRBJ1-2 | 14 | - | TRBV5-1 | TGCGCCAGTACCCAAGGTGGATCGGGCTATGGCTACACCTTC | CASTQGGSGYGYTF
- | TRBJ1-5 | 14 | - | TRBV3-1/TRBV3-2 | TGTGCCAGCAGCCAAGGTGGGGCGGGTCAGCCCCAGCATTTT | CASSQGGAGQPQHF
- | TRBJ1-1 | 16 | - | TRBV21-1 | TGTGCCAGCAGCAAAGTACCGACAGGGCCGAACACTGAAGCTTTCTTT | CASSKVPTGPNTEAFF
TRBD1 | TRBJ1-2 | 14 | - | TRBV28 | TGTGCCAGCAGTTTTCAGGACAGGTCTTATGGCTACACCTTC | CASSFQDRSYGYTF
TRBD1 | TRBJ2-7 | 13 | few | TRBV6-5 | TGTGCCAGCAGTCGGACAGGTACCTACGAGCAGTACTTC | CASSRTGTYEQYF
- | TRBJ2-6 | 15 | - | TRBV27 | TGTGCCAGCAGTATCTCAAACTCTGGGGCCAACGTCCTGACTTTC | CASSISNSGANVLTF